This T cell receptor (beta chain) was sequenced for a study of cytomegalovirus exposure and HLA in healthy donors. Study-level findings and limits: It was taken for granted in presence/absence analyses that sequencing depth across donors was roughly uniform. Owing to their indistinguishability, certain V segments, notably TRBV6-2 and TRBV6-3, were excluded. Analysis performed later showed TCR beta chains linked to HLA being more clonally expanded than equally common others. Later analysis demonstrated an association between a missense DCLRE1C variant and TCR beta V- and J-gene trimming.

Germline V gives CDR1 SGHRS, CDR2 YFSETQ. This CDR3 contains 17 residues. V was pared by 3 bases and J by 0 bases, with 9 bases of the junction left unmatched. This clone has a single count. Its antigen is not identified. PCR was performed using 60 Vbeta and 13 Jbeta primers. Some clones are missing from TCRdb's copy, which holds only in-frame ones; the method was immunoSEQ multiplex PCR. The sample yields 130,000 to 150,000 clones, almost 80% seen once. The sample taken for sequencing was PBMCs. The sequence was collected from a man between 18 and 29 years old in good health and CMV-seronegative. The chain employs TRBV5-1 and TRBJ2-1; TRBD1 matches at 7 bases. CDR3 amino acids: CASSSDRPTSSYNEQFF. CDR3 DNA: TGCGCCAGCAGCTCGGACAGGCCGACGAGCTCCTACAATGAGCAGTTCTTC.